These T cell receptor beta chains were read from a single sample in a study of radiation and T cells in renal cell carcinoma. The method was immunoSEQ multiplex PCR; TCRdb's version includes in-frame clones alone and lacks a portion of them. In the table there are 150,000 or so clones, about 88% of which are singletons. The sample was blood, taken from a patient whose treatment included radiotherapy and nephrectomy. The origin of the receptors is a woman between 70 and 85 years old with renal cell carcinoma. Both conserved end residues are part of each CDR3. The D gene is left open where the match is weak. A clone size is listed for some rows: how often the clone was seen (once, few, many), or a class if it is expanded.

TRBV10-3	TRBD1	16	-	TRBJ2-2	CATRREGQMNTGELFF	TGTGCCACCAGACGAGAGGGACAGATGAACACCGGGGAGCTGTTTTTT
TRBV5-1	-	14	-	TRBJ1-6	CASSLAALNSPLHF	TGCGCCAGCAGCTTGGCGGCCCTTAATTCACCCCTCCACTTT
TRBV2	-	14	-	TRBJ2-5	CASSGPRDGETQYF	TGTGCCAGCAGTGGCCCCAGGGATGGGGAGACCCAGTACTTC
TRBV6-5	-	15	-	TRBJ1-1	CASSSRLRRSAEAFF	TGTGCCAGCAGTTCGAGGTTGCGCCGGTCCGCTGAAGCTTTCTTT
TRBV10-3	TRBD2	18	once	TRBJ2-1	CAISESPSLAGLDNEQFF	TGTGCCATCAGTGAGTCTCCATCACTAGCGGGGCTTGACAATGAGCAGTTCTTC
TRBV4-2	-	15	-	TRBJ1-5	CASSQDGNSNQPQHF	TGTGCCAGCAGCCAAGACGGAAATAGCAATCAGCCCCAGCATTTT
TRBV9	-	14	-	TRBJ2-7	CASSVAVRGYEQYF	TGTGCCAGCAGCGTAGCGGTCAGGGGCTACGAGCAGTACTTC
TRBV28	-	16	-	TRBJ1-6	CASSKIQGFISSPLHF	TGTGCCAGCAGTAAAATACAGGGTTTCATAAGTTCACCCCTCCACTTT
TRBV7-3	TRBD2	18	once	TRBJ2-3	CASSRRTSGVVSTDTQYF	TGTGCCAGCAGCCGCCGGACTAGCGGGGTCGTTAGCACAGATACGCAGTATTTT
TRBV7-9	TRBD2	15	-	TRBJ2-5	CASSPSGAGEETQYF	TGTGCCAGCAGCCCCTCGGGAGCGGGGGAGGAGACCCAGTACTTC
TRBV5-6	TRBD1	14	-	TRBJ1-6	CASSFPGQGSPLHF	TGTGCCAGCAGCTTCCCGGGACAGGGGTCACCCCTCCACTTT
TRBV5-1	TRBD1	14	-	TRBJ2-2	CASKSGQGAGELFF	TGCGCCAGCAAGTCCGGCCAGGGGGCCGGGGAGCTGTTTTTT
TRBV7-7	-	15	-	TRBJ2-5	CASSSLARDSGTQYF	TGTGCTAGCAGCTCGCTGGCCCGGGACTCCGGGACCCAGTACTTC
TRBV6-6	-	11	-	TRBJ2-3	CATRDFDTQYF	TGTGCCACCCGGGACTTTGATACGCAGTATTTT
TRBV4-1	-	14	-	TRBJ1-1	CASSQDHGGTEAFF	TGCGCCAGCAGCCAAGACCACGGGGGTACTGAAGCTTTCTTT
TRBV7-2	-	16	once	TRBJ1-2	CASTTFRGGVNYGYTF	TGTGCCAGCACCACTTTCCGGGGGGGCGTTAACTATGGCTACACCTTC
TRBV5-1	-	18	-	TRBJ2-7	CASSLRAGTERISYEQYF	TGCGCCAGCAGCCTCCGGGCCGGGACTGAGAGAATTTCCTACGAGCAGTACTTC
TRBV6-1	-	15	once	TRBJ2-6	CASREDNSGANVLTF	TGTGCCAGCAGAGAAGACAACTCTGGGGCCAACGTCCTGACTTTC
TRBV9	-	16	-	TRBJ2-7	CASSVGGGGHHYEQYF	TGTGCCAGCAGCGTAGGAGGAGGGGGACACCACTACGAGCAGTACTTC
TRBV19	-	12	-	TRBJ2-2	CASSMGRGELFF	TGTGCCAGTAGTATGGGGAGGGGGGAGCTGTTTTTT
TRBV5-1	-	14	-	TRBJ1-1	CASSSRLVNTEAFF	TGCGCCAGCAGCAGTAGGTTAGTGAACACTGAAGCTTTCTTT
TRBV30	TRBD2	20	-	TRBJ2-1	CAWSDFQLAGGLKGANEQFF	TGTGCCTGGAGCGACTTCCAACTAGCGGGGGGCCTTAAGGGGGCCAATGAGCAGTTCTTC
TRBV29-1	TRBD1	14	-	TRBJ1-2	CSARDSSANYGYTF	TGCAGCGCACGGGACAGCTCAGCTAACTATGGCTACACCTTC
TRBV11-2	-	12	-	TRBJ1-2	CASSLIGGGYTF	TGTGCCAGCAGCTTAATTGGGGGTGGCTACACCTTC
TRBV5-1	TRBD1	16	-	TRBJ1-6	CASSLTAGQGNSPLHF	TGCGCCAGCAGCTTGACAGCGGGACAGGGGAATTCACCCCTCCACTTT
TRBV19	-	15	-	TRBJ1-1	CASSIGSSAGTEAFF	TGTGCCAGTAGTATAGGATCCTCGGCGGGAACTGAAGCTTTCTTT
TRBV4-3	TRBD1	15	-	TRBJ1-6	CASSQQGQGTSPLHF	TGCGCCAGCAGCCAGCAGGGACAGGGTACTTCACCCCTCCACTTT
TRBV4-2	TRBD1	14	few	TRBJ1-2	CASSHKDRNYGYTF	TGTGCCAGCAGCCATAAGGACAGGAACTATGGCTACACCTTC
TRBV7-2	TRBD2	13	-	TRBJ2-1	CASSLGLAGEQFF	TGTGCCAGCAGCTTAGGGCTAGCGGGGGAGCAGTTCTTC
TRBV5-1	TRBD1	15	-	TRBJ2-2	CASSQRTGGTGELFF	TGCGCCAGCAGCCAAAGGACAGGGGGGACCGGGGAGCTGTTTTTT
TRBV30	-	14	-	TRBJ2-7	CAWSMNSLTYEQYF	TGTGCCTGGAGTATGAACAGCCTAACCTACGAGCAGTACTTC
TRBV5-1	-	14	-	TRBJ1-4	CASSAQGSNEKLFF	TGCGCCAGCAGCGCCCAGGGGTCTAATGAAAAACTGTTTTTT
TRBV11-3	-	16	-	TRBJ1-6	CASSLDFGNFNSPLHF	TGTGCCAGCAGCTTAGATTTTGGCAATTTTAATTCACCCCTCCACTTT
TRBV5-5	-	13	-	TRBJ1-4	CASTLNLDEKLFF	TGTGCCAGCACCCTAAACTTAGATGAAAAACTGTTTTTT